This T cell receptor (beta chain) was profiled in a study of control samples from healthy donors and cancer patients. The germline gives CDR1 PRHDT, CDR2 FYEKMQ (reference sequence). This CDR3 is built from 9 residues. Some clones are missing from TCRdb's copy, which holds only in-frame ones; the method was immunoSEQ multiplex PCR. The sample carries about 120,000 clones, 80% to 95% recorded once. The clonotype originates from a young woman in good health. The sample was blood. The V call is TRBV13, the J call TRBJ2-1; D ambiguous. CDR3 DNA sequence: TGTAGTGCCGGCATTGAGCAGTTCTTC. Residues: CSAGIEQFF. Full variable domain (missing parts from reference TRBV13 and TRBJ2-1): AAGVIQSPRHLIKEKRETATLKCYPIPRHDTVYWYQQGPGQDPQFLISFYEKMQSDKGSIPDRFSAQQFSDYHSELNMSSLELGDSALYFCSAGIEQFFGPGTRLTVL.